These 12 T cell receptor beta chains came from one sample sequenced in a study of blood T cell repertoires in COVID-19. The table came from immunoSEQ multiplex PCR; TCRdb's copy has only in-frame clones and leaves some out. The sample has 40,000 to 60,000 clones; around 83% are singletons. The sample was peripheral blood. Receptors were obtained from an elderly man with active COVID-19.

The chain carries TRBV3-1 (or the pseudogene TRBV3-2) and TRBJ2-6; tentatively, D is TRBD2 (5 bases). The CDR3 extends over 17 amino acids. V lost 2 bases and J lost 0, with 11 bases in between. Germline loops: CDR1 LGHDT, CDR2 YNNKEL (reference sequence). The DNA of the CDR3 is TGTGCCAGCAGCCAAATAGCGACCAGCTCTGGGGCCAACGTCCTGACTTTC. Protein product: CASSQIATSSGANVLTF.

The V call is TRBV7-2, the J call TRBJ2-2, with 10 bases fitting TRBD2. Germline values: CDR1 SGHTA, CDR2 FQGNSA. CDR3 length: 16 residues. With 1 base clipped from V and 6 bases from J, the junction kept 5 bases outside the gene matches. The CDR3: CASSLDPLAGAGELFF. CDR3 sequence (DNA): TGTGCCAGCAGCTTAGACCCGCTAGCGGGAGCCGGGGAGCTGTTTTTT.

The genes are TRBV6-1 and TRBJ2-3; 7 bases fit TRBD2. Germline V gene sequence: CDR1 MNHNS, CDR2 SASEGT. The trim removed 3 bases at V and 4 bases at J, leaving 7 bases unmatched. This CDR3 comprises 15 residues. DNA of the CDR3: TGTGCCAGCAGTGATGTCCCACTAGCGTCAGATACGCAGTATTTT. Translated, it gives CASSDVPLASDTQYF.

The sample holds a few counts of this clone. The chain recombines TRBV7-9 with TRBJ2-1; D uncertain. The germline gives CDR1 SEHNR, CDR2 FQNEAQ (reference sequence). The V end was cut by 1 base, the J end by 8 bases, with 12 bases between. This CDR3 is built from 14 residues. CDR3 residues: CASSLDSSLDEQFF. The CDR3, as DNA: TGTGCCAGCAGCTTAGACAGCAGCTTGGATGAGCAGTTCTTC.

The CDR3 nucleotides read TGTGCCACCAGTGATGATTGGAGTTACGAGCAGTACTTC. Its translation: CATSDDWSYEQYF. The gene calls are TRBV24-1 and TRBJ2-7; unclear D gene. The CDR3 has 13 residues. CDR1 is KGHDR and CDR2 is SFDVKD in the germline V gene. The V end lost 3 bases, the J end lost 4 bases, and 9 bases lay between the germline ends.

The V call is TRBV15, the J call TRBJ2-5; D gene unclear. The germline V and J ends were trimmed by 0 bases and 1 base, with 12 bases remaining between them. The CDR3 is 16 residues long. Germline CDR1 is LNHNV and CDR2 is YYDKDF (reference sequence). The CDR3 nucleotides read TGTGCCACCAGCAGAGATTACCGACTCCTCCAAGAGACCCAGTACTTC. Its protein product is CATSRDYRLLQETQYF.

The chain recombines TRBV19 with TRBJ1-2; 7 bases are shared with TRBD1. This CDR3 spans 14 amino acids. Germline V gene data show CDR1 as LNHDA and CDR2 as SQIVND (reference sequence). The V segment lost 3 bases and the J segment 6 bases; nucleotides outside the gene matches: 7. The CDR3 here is CASSISRGGNGYTF. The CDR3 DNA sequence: TGTGCCAGTAGTATCAGCCGAGGGGGCAATGGCTACACCTTC. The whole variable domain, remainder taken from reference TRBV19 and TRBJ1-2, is DGGITQSPKYLFRKEGQNVTLSCEQNLNHDAMYWYRQDPGQGLRLIYYSQIVNDFQKGDIAEGYSVSREKKESFPLTVTSAQKNPTAFYLCASSISRGGNGYTFGSGTRLTVV.

The CDR3 DNA reads as TGTGCCAGCTCATCTCAGGGGGGTGAGTACACTGAAGCTTTCTTT. This gives the protein CASSSQGGEYTEAFF. This chain connects TRBV18 to TRBJ1-1; 7 positions match TRBD1. Losses at the gene ends were 5 bases for V and 3 bases for J; bases not matched to a gene: 9. The CDR3 runs 15 residues. The germline gives CDR1 KGHSH, CDR2 LQKENI. The full variable domain, completed using reference TRBV18 and TRBJ1-1, is NAGVMQNPRHLVRRRGQEARLRCSPMKGHSHVYWYRQLPEEGLKFMVYLQKENIIDESGMPKERFSAEFPKEGPSILRIQQVVRGDSAAYFCASSSQGGEYTEAFFGQGTRLTVV.

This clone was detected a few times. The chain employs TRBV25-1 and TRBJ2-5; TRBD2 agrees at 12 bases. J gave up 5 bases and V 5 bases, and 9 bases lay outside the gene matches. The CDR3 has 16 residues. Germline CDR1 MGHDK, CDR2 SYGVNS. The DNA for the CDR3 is TGTGCCAGCAGTTTACGACTAGCGGGAGTTGGGGAGACCCAGTACTTC. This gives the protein CASSLRLAGVGETQYF.

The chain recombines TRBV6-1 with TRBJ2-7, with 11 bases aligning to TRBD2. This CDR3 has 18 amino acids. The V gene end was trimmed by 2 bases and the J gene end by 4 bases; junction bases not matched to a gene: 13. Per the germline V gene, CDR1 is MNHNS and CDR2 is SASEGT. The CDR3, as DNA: TGTGCCAGCAGTGAATATCCTCCCGGGACTAGCGGTCGATACGAGCAGTACTTC. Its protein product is CASSEYPPGTSGRYEQYF.

CDR3 nucleotide sequence: TGTGCCAGCAGCTTAACGCGGGACACCGGGGAGCTGTTTTTT. Its protein is CASSLTRDTGELFF. The gene calls are TRBV7-3 and TRBJ2-2, with a possible D match to TRBD2 (5 bases). The CDR3 extends over 14 amino acids. The V end was cut by 0 bases, the J end by 3 bases, with 5 bases between. From germline, CDR1 is SGHTA and CDR2 FQGTGA.

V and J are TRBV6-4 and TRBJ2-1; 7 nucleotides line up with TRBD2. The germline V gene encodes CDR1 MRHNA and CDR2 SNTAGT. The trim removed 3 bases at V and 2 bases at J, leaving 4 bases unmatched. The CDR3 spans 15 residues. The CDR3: CASSDASGPYNEQFF. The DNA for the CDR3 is TGTGCCAGCAGTGATGCTAGCGGACCCTACAATGAGCAGTTCTTC.